Reported below is one T cell receptor beta chain. This clone may be a read error of a much larger clone one base away. The data belong to a study of T cell responses to AZD1222 COVID-19 vaccine. Produced via immunoSEQ multiplex PCR; TCRdb's table is partial and in-frame only. The data hold roughly 140,000 clones, with about 90% observed a single time. The clonotype comes from an adult in good health. This sample comprised peripheral blood, obtained on day 0 of AZD1222 vaccination.

The CDR3 region is CASSQAGYEQYF. The CDR3 bases are TGTGCCAGCAGCCAAGCGGGTTACGAGCAGTACTTC. The genes are TRBV3-1 (or the pseudogene TRBV3-2) and TRBJ2-7; D is uncertain. CDR3 size: 12 residues. V dropped 1 base and J dropped 4 bases, with 5 bases sitting between them. In germline, CDR1 is LGHDT, CDR2 YNNKEL (reference sequence).